This TCR beta chain originates from a study of T cell responses to AZD1222 COVID-19 vaccine. General observations from the study: The repertoires were collected only after the peak T cell response.

Assay used: immunoSEQ multiplex PCR; TCRdb lists only in-frame clones, some missing. The table includes some 140,000 clones, 70% to 90% detected once. A note on this clone: No antigen is known for it.

The CDR3 runs 16 residues. The V gene's germline CDR1 is SGHVS and CDR2 FQNEAQ. The V and J ends lost 5 bases and 6 bases respectively, with 17 bases between them. The specimen comprised peripheral blood, sampled on day 0 of MenACWY control vaccination. The TCR was taken from an adult in good health. The V gene is TRBV7-8, the J gene TRBJ1-6; perhaps TRBD1 as D (5 bases). The CDR3 nucleotides are TGTGCCAGCAGCCTGCCGGGGACTGTTTCTAATTCACCCCTCCACTTT. This codes for CASSLPGTVSNSPLHF. Filled out from reference TRBV7-8 and TRBJ1-6, the complete variable domain reads GAGVSQSPRYKVAKRGQDVALRCDPISGHVSLFWYQQALGQGPEFLTYFQNEAQLDKSGLPSDRFFAERPEGSVSTLKIQRTQQEDSAVYLCASSLPGTVSNSPLHFGNGTRLTVT.